The entry that follows covers one T cell receptor (beta chain) sequence. This clone was counted only a few times. Its antigen specificity is not known. No base quality information exists; no much larger clone differs at one position. The data belong to a study of beta chain features in type 1 diabetes (dated by TCRdb to 2017 to 2018). At the level of the whole study: Patients and healthy donors did not differ in mean age, gender distribution, total cell number or subset yield. A total of 107,917,701 sorted cells were examined across all samples, and a strong correlation was observed between cell number per subset and RNA yield. In the study, TCRB repertoires of sorted circulating CD4+ T cell subsets from recently diagnosed type 1 diabetes patients were compared with those of matched healthy donors. Naive and central memory subsets were obtained from all 30 or so donors, but regulatory and stem cell-like memory subsets were isolated from only 8 patients and roughly 8 healthy donors. The full study reports these points: In all four CD4+ subsets, TCRB CDR3 length was moderately but significantly shorter in type 1 diabetes patients. Because cDNA was sequenced instead of genomic DNA, activated cells with high expression could be over-represented, although the groups did not differ in activation or CD3 levels. Because small numbers of individuals were included in the HLA sub-analyses, any influence of HLA type on TCRB rearrangement was left unresolved. PCR may preferentially amplify shorter templates, but because patient and control samples were amplified and corrected together, any resulting skew would affect both groups equally. Fewer insertions and more nucleotide deletions at VDJ recombination sites were observed in patients with type 1 diabetes, implying thymic rearrangement abnormalities. The naive, central memory and regulatory TCRB repertoires appeared to resemble one another more closely among patients than among healthy donors.

A single peripheral blood draw of roughly 0.11 L on average was collected from each donor into heparinised tubes. Naive, central memory, regulatory and stem cell-like memory CD4+ T cells were sorted on a BD FACSAria II using a panel including CD45RO, CCR7, CD25, CD127, CD95 and CD27. A purity above 95% was achieved for all sorted populations. PBMCs were isolated immediately by Lymphoprep density gradient centrifugation and stained directly without culture. To minimize batch effects, samples were stained and sorted in pairs, one healthy donor with one patient per experiment. All of the isolated RNA was reverse transcribed with the High Capacity cDNA Reverse Transcription Kit, so expressed TCRB transcripts were sequenced. Deep immunoSEQ sequencing was applied to naive, central memory and regulatory T cell samples, giving an average of approximately 4 million total reads per sample. After sorted cells were lysed in RLT buffer, RNA was extracted with DNase-treated RNeasy Micro or Mini kits, with the choice depending on cell number. To prevent cross-contamination, every cell subset was processed on its own, while patient and healthy donor samples were processed together. Using the immunoSEQ multiplex PCR, TCRB sequences were amplified from cDNA into 87-bp fragments spanning the CDR3 region. Sequencing of the amplicons was done on the Illumina HiSeq platform. The authors processed their data as follows. PCR bias was corrected computationally using synthetic template baselines, and reads within Hamming distance 2 were collapsed, with unmergeable singletons discarded. Reads were aligned to IMGT to assign V, D and J genes, CDR3 length, and insertions or deletions at six rearrangement sites. Within each subset, clonotype counts were normalized to sorted cell number, after which true diversity and Gini coefficients were computed with the tcR R package. The overlap coefficient, calculated on TCRB nucleotide sequences, was used to quantify repertoire sharing. The table comes from immuneACCESS by way of TCRdb, which keeps in-frame sequences with V and J called. Part of the clones is missing from these tables; in studies checked, under half for an unresolved V gene and the rest for unknown reasons. V, J and clone size derive from that table, while D and trimming were established from the DNA sequence. The table for this sample lists about 140,000 clones; 9% to 10% of them were counted only once. The ten biggest clones cover 0.65% of the sample.

The germline V gene encodes CDR1 KGHSH and CDR2 LQKENI. Deletion took 0 bases off V and 1 base off J, with a span of 9 bases between the germline ends. CDR3 length: 15 amino acids, cysteine to phenylalanine. Only the CDR3 portion is preserved as DNA: 45 bases, with reading frame beginning at the first base. The chain couples TRBV18 to TRBJ1-1; too little of a D gene remains to name it. This receptor was obtained from a woman between 40 and 55 years old in good health. The material sequenced was central memory CD4+ T cells from blood. The CDR3 protein sequence reads: CASSPPSVRNTEAFF. At the DNA level, the sequence is TGTGCCAGCTCACCACCGTCCGTTAGGAACACTGAAGCTTTCTTT.